Reported below is one TCR beta chain. This record comes from a study of T cell responses to AZD1222 COVID-19 vaccine. About the research overall: The analysis combined second doses at about 4 or about 12 weeks.

Assay used: immunoSEQ multiplex PCR; TCRdb lists only in-frame clones, some missing. The table lists over 100,000 clones, about four fifths of them singletons. From germline, CDR1 is SGHTS and CDR2 YDEGEE. Unmatched junction bases numbered 9, after V lost 0 bases and J lost 1 base. This CDR3 spans 17 amino acids. This sequence was found in an adult in good health. This specimen was peripheral blood, taken on day 0 of AZD1222 vaccination. The chain recombines TRBV5-8 with TRBJ1-1; 7 nucleotides agree with TRBD1. The CDR3 region has the DNA TGTGCCAGCAGCTTGGCGGTGCTCGGGACAGCGAACACTGAAGCTTTCTTT. Its protein product is CASSLAVLGTANTEAFF.